Listed here are 22 T cell receptor beta chains from one sample, sequenced in a study of T cells in localized non-small cell lung cancer. Profiling relied on immunoSEQ multiplex PCR, and the TCRdb table lists in-frame clones only, not all of them. The table lists over 20,000 clones, 85% of them singletons. The material was PBMCs, obtained before any cancer treatment. All receptors derive from a woman aged 40 to 75 with stage II squamous cell lung carcinoma.

This chain uses TRBV23-1 with TRBJ2-1; D gene uncertain. TRBV23-1 is given ORF status, its function remaining uncertain. The CDR3 runs 14 residues. V was shortened by 4 bases and J by 7 bases, with 14 bases between the two germline ends. CDR3 in DNA: TGCGCCAGCAGTCGCTTCCGGTTAGGGAATGAGCAGTTCTTC. This encodes CASSRFRLGNEQFF.

The chain carries TRBV5-1 and TRBJ2-2, with 7 nucleotides matching TRBD1. V lost 6 bases to trimming and J lost 3 bases; unmatched junction nucleotides: 8. Germline-derived CDR1 and CDR2 are SGHRS and YFSETQ. This CDR3 is built from 15 residues. CDR3 protein: CASTVGQAYTGELFF. The CDR3, as DNA: TGCGCCAGCACCGTTGGACAGGCGTACACCGGGGAGCTGTTTTTT.

V is TRBV2 and J is TRBJ1-4; 10 bases align to TRBD1. This CDR3 region has 17 residues. The V gene end was trimmed by 0 bases and the J gene end by 2 bases; junction bases not matched to a gene: 3. CDR1 is SNHLY and CDR2 is FYNNEI in the germline V gene. CDR3: CASSEARGQGTNEKLFF. The CDR3 nucleotides read TGTGCCAGCAGTGAAGCGCGGGGACAGGGGACTAATGAAAAACTGTTTTTT.

The chain is built from TRBV10-3 and TRBJ1-2; possible D gene TRBD1, 5 bases. CDR1 ENHRY and CDR2 SYGVKD come from the germline V gene. CDR3 length equals 14 residues. Between the trimmed V and J ends, which lost 6 bases and 2 bases, there was a span of 13 bases. The DNA of the CDR3 is TGTGCCATCAGACCAGGGCGGGGGAACTATGGCTACACCTTC. Amino acids: CAIRPGRGNYGYTF.

V is TRBV27 and J is TRBJ1-1; a possible D gene is TRBD1 (6 bases). Trimming stripped 0 bases from V and 5 bases from J, with 19 bases between. This CDR3 contains 17 residues. The V gene's germline CDR1 is MNHEY and CDR2 SMNVEV (reference sequence). CDR3 region: CASSLSRRGERNTEAFF. CDR3 nucleotide sequence: TGTGCCAGCAGTTTATCAAGGAGGGGGGAGCGGAATACTGAAGCTTTCTTT.

The chain combines TRBV6-5 with TRBJ1-2; no clear D. This CDR3 comprises 15 residues. V lost 0 bases to trimming and J lost 4 bases, with 12 bases between them. Germline-derived CDR1 and CDR2 are MNHEY and SVGAGI. In nucleotides, the CDR3 is TGTGCCAGCAGTTACTCGAGGGCACCGAGCTATGGCTACACCTTC. Translating gives CASSYSRAPSYGYTF.

V gene TRBV4-2 combines with J gene TRBJ1-2, with 7 bases fitting TRBD1. V lost 1 base, J lost 4 bases, and 12 bases stayed unmatched. CDR1 LGHNA and CDR2 YNFKEQ come from the germline V gene. The CDR3 has 17 residues. The CDR3 protein is CASSQGASGQSFYGYTF. CDR3 sequence (DNA): TGTGCCAGCAGCCAAGGGGCCTCGGGACAGTCTTTCTATGGCTACACCTTC.

As DNA, the CDR3 is TGTGCTAGTGGTTCTGGACAGGGCAATCAGCCCCAGCATTTT. Its translation is CASGSGQGNQPQHF. This chain joins TRBV12-5 and TRBJ1-5; the match to TRBD1 covers 7 bases. Germline V CDR1 and CDR2: LGHNT, FRNRAP. V shed 4 bases, J shed 2 bases, and the junction held 2 bases outside the gene matches. The CDR3 has 14 amino acids. The entire variable domain, with the rest obtained from reference TRBV12-5 and TRBJ1-5, is as follows: DARVTQTPRHKVTEMGQEVTMRCQPILGHNTVFWYRQTMMQGLELLAYFRNRAPLDDSGMPKDRFSAEMPDATLATLKIQPSEPRDSAVYFCASGSGQGNQPQHFGDGTRLSIL.

The chain couples TRBV28 to TRBJ2-7; 9 positions match TRBD1. Germline values: CDR1 MDHEN, CDR2 SYDVKM. This CDR3 region has 16 residues. J lost 3 bases, V lost 8 bases, and 14 bases had no gene match. In nucleotides, the CDR3 is TGTGCCAGCTGCACCGCCGGGACAGGGATATGCTACGAGCAGTACTTC. Protein sequence: CASCTAGTGICYEQYF.

The chain links TRBV5-4 to TRBJ2-5; 12 bases are a match to TRBD2. The CDR3 runs 18 residues. V gave up 0 bases and J gave up 4 bases; unmatched junction bases: 10. CDR1 is SGHNT and CDR2 is YYREEE in the germline V gene (reference sequence). The CDR3 spells CASSLEAASGRVLETQYF. The CDR3 bases are TGTGCCAGCAGCTTGGAGGCGGCTAGCGGGAGGGTATTAGAGACCCAGTACTTC.

This clone appeared once. This chain uses TRBV5-1 with TRBJ2-7; D possibly uses TRBD1 or TRBD2 (5 bases each). Trimming stripped 4 bases from V and 7 bases from J, with 24 bases between. The CDR3 contains 16 residues. The germline gives CDR1 SGHRS, CDR2 YFSETQ. The CDR3 spells CASSRGDGASSEEQYF. DNA of the CDR3: TGCGCCAGCAGCCGAGGGGATGGTGCTAGCAGTGAAGAGCAGTACTTC.

CDR3: CASRRTGGNPGNTIYF. The CDR3 nucleotides read TGTGCCAGCAGGCGGACAGGGGGCAATCCCGGAAACACCATATATTTT. This sequence joins TRBV6-6 and TRBJ1-3; 11 bases match TRBD1. Germline assignment: CDR1 MNHNY and CDR2 SVGAGI (reference sequence). The V segment lost 6 bases and the J segment 4 bases; nucleotides outside the gene matches: 8. The CDR3 runs 16 residues.

This clone was detected only once. V gene TRBV4-1 combines with J gene TRBJ1-5, with 10 bases that match TRBD1. V gave up 1 base and J gave up 11 bases; unmatched junction bases: 8. From germline, CDR1 is MGHRA and CDR2 YSYEKL. CDR3 length equals 15 residues. CDR3 in amino acids: CASSQAGQGEATQHF. The CDR3 DNA is TGCGCCAGCAGCCAAGCTGGACAGGGGGAGGCGACCCAGCATTTT.

The chain couples TRBV5-1 to TRBJ2-2; TRBD2 agrees at 8 bases. Looked up from germline, CDR1 is SGHRS and CDR2 is YFSETQ. The V gene end was trimmed by 2 bases and the J gene end by 5 bases; junction bases not matched to a gene: 5. This CDR3 has 15 residues. The CDR3 loop reads CASSLAGEGTGELFF. The CDR3 bases are TGCGCCAGCAGCTTAGCGGGAGAGGGGACCGGGGAGCTGTTTTTT.

This clone has just one count. The rearrangement uses TRBV19 and TRBJ1-3, with TRBD1 matching 7 bases. Germline V lookup: CDR1 LNHDA, CDR2 SQIVND (reference sequence). The junction had 3 bases not matched to a gene; V was cut back by 7 bases and J by 0 bases. The CDR3 consists of 14 residues. CDR3 protein: CASIGQVSGNTIYF. The CDR3 DNA is TGTGCCAGTATCGGACAGGTCTCTGGAAACACCATATATTTT.

The chain employs TRBV20-1 and TRBJ1-1; D is uncertain. Germline CDR1 reads DFQATT; CDR2 reads SNEGSKA (reference sequence). Trimming stripped 6 bases from V and 1 base from J, with 6 bases between. The CDR3 sequence is 11 residues long. The DNA for the CDR3 is TGCAGTGCCGCGCAGAACACTGAAGCTTTCTTT. Its translation is CSAAQNTEAFF.

The chain carries TRBV18 and TRBJ2-3, with 8 bases fitting TRBD2. V was clipped by 3 bases and J by 3 bases; unmatched bases: 23. CDR1 is KGHSH, CDR2 LQKENI, per germline. The CDR3 contains 21 residues. The CDR3 coding sequence is TGTGCCAGCTCACCCGCCGGGATGGTGCGGGAGGCCCTGATGTTAACAGATACGCAGTATTTT. It translates to CASSPAGMVREALMLTDTQYF. The whole variable domain, filled in from reference TRBV18 and TRBJ2-3, reads NAGVMQNPRHLVRRRGQEARLRCSPMKGHSHVYWYRQLPEEGLKFMVYLQKENIIDESGMPKERFSAEFPKEGPSILRIQQVVRGDSAAYFCASSPAGMVREALMLTDTQYFGPGTRLTVL.

This sequence joins TRBV4-1 and TRBJ1-2; unclear D gene. The length of the CDR3 is 14 residues. The V end lost 1 base, the J end lost 4 bases, and 10 bases lay between the germline ends. Germline V lookup: CDR1 MGHRA, CDR2 YSYEKL. CDR3: CASSQGSWTYGYTF. The DNA for the CDR3 is TGCGCCAGCAGCCAAGGTTCGTGGACCTATGGCTACACCTTC.

The rearrangement uses TRBV19 and TRBJ1-5; TRBD1 is a possible D gene (6 bases). The V gene lost 6 bases and the J gene lost 3 bases, with 15 bases spanning the gap. In germline, CDR1 is LNHDA, CDR2 SQIVND (reference sequence). The CDR3 extends over 15 amino acids. CDR3 sequence reads: CASSIKDRPNQPQHF. The CDR3 DNA reads as TGTGCCAGTAGCATTAAAGACAGGCCCAATCAGCCCCAGCATTTT.

This clone was seen just once. This chain joins TRBV29-1 and TRBJ2-7, with a tentative D call TRBD2 (5 bases). V was trimmed by 6 bases and J by 0 bases, leaving 9 bases between them. CDR1 is SQVTM, CDR2 ANQGSEA, per germline. The CDR3 covers 12 residues. CDR3 protein: CSVAGPSYEQYF. For the CDR3, the DNA is TGCAGCGTGGCGGGCCCCTCCTACGAGCAGTACTTC.

The rearrangement uses TRBV9 and TRBJ2-1; 9 nucleotides match TRBD1. J gave up 7 bases and V 1 base, and 6 bases lay outside the gene matches. Germline lookup yields CDR1 SGDLS and CDR2 YYNGEE. The CDR3 covers 15 residues. Here the CDR3 DNA reads TGTGCCAGCAGCGTAATCCCGGGACAGGGAAATGAGCAGTTCTTC. It translates to CASSVIPGQGNEQFF.

The rearrangement links TRBV28 to TRBJ1-2; D is possibly TRBD1 (6 bases). This CDR3 comprises 13 residues. Trimming left V 5 bases short and J 2 bases short, with 9 bases between. The V gene's germline CDR1 is MDHEN and CDR2 SYDVKM. The CDR3 DNA sequence: TGTGCCAGCAGTCAGACAGGCAACTATGGCTACACCTTC. Translating it yields CASSQTGNYGYTF.